A selection of T cell receptor beta chains follows, all from one sample in a study of shared clonotypes between healthy human individuals. TCRdb's copy holds only in-frame clones and misses some; the assay was immunoSEQ multiplex PCR. The table lists under 1 million clones, 92% of them singletons. Material: naive CD8+ T cells sorted from blood. The receptors come from a man aged 25 to 40 in good health. CDR3s include the opening cysteine and the closing phenylalanine or tryptophan.

j_gene | v_gene | len | CDR3aa
TRBJ2-5 | TRBV9 | 15 | CASSSAGHHQETQYF
TRBJ2-1 | TRBV28 | 17 | CASSPGGGRLGYNEQFF
TRBJ1-5 | TRBV10-3 | 15 | CAISTGTGANQPQHF
TRBJ2-5 | TRBV28 | 15 | CASSLWLAGEETQYF
TRBJ2-5 | TRBV4-3 | 14 | CASSQDIQGETQYF
TRBJ2-1 | TRBV5-4 | 15 | CASSLQRESYNEQFF
TRBJ1-2 | TRBV6-5 | 14 | CASSYVRGGYGYTF
TRBJ2-1 | TRBV29-1 | 11 | CSATGSHEQFF
TRBJ1-1 | TRBV7-9 | 14 | CASSPLDRAAEAFF
TRBJ2-1 | TRBV9 | 14 | CASSLQGSANEQFF
TRBJ2-1 | TRBV5-1 | 13 | CASSLTSGNEQFF
TRBJ2-3 | TRBV7-8 | 16 | CASSSGTTPDRDTQYF
TRBJ1-5 | TRBV28 | 16 | CASSLLLAGGNQPQHF
TRBJ1-2 | TRBV4-3 | 16 | CASSQVLRDRAYGYTF
TRBJ2-7 | TRBV10-2 | 14 | CASRGAGSSYEQYF
TRBJ2-7 | TRBV6-1 | 13 | CASKEGASYEQYF
TRBJ2-2 | TRBV21-1 | 18 | CASSKGGRQGTDTGELFF
TRBJ2-1 | TRBV4-3 | 17 | CASSQDLGDLDNNEQFF
TRBJ2-6 | TRBV5-5 | 15 | CASSFREAGANVLTF
TRBJ1-1 | TRBV7-2 | 14 | CASSFMVLNTEAFF
TRBJ1-4 | TRBV7-9 | 14 | CASRGDRGNEKLFF
TRBJ1-5 | TRBV28 | 13 | CASRDRGDQPQHF
TRBJ2-1 | TRBV19 | 14 | CATGQGLSYNEQFF
- | TRBV11-2 | 11 | CASSYLYEQYF
TRBJ2-7 | TRBV7-9 | 15 | CASSPPTGQTYEQYF
TRBJ2-5 | TRBV6-5 | 12 | CASFSGLETQYF
TRBJ2-1 | TRBV5-1 | 16 | CASSSGLAGGYNEQFF